Following are 30 T cell receptor beta chains from one sample sequenced in a study of cytomegalovirus exposure and HLA in healthy donors. PCR used 60 Vbeta primers and 13 Jbeta primers. The assay was immunoSEQ multiplex PCR, and TCRdb's table has in-frame clones only and misses some. The sample consists of 120,000 to 150,000 clones, about four fifths of them appearing once. Sequences were obtained from PBMCs. These receptor sequences come from a man under 40 in good health and CMV-seronegative.

V usage is TRBV5-1 and J usage is TRBJ2-1; the match to TRBD2 covers 10 bases. Germline CDR1 and CDR2: SGHRS and YFSETQ. With 4 bases clipped from V and 5 bases from J, the junction kept 3 bases outside the gene matches. CDR3 length equals 14 residues. CDR3 in DNA: TGCGCCAGCAGCGAAGGACTAGCGGACAATGAGCAGTTCTTC. Translating gives CASSEGLADNEQFF.

This rearrangement joins TRBV7-8 to TRBJ2-7; 8 bases fit TRBD1. The CDR3 is 16 amino acids. CDR1 SGHVS and CDR2 FQNEAQ come from the germline V gene. The V and J ends lost 3 bases and 2 bases, in that order; junction bases with no gene match: 9. The DNA of the CDR3 is TGTGCCAGCAGCTTCGGGTCAGGGGGCGAAACCTACGAGCAGTACTTC. This encodes CASSFGSGGETYEQYF.

This clone was found a few times. The gene calls are TRBV4-1 and TRBJ2-7, with TRBD2 identical over 11 bases. This CDR3 is 17 amino acids long. CDR1 and CDR2 from the germline V gene are MGHRA and YSYEKL. V lost 6 bases and J lost 3; bases outside the gene matches: 13. The CDR3 DNA reads as TGCGCCAGCAGACACTACGAAACTAGCGGGGGATACTACGAGCAGTACTTC. Amino acids: CASRHYETSGGYYEQYF.

The chain joins TRBV6-5 to TRBJ2-1; D call uncertain. The CDR3 extends over 13 amino acids. The germline gives CDR1 MNHEY, CDR2 SVGAGI. The V and J ends lost 0 bases and 10 bases respectively, with 10 bases between them. The CDR3 nucleotides are TGTGCCAGCAGTTACTCTCAGGCACAAGAGCAGTTCTTC. It codes for CASSYSQAQEQFF.

The J gene is TRBJ1-5, the V gene TRBV6-5; TRBD1 might be the D (5 bases). Trimming took off 6 bases at V and 5 bases at J, with 11 bases between the two ends. This CDR3 spans 13 amino acids. Germline CDR1 is MNHEY and CDR2 is SVGAGI. The CDR3 spells CASRGGKDQPQHF. The CDR3 region has the DNA TGTGCCAGCAGGGGGGGGAAGGATCAGCCCCAGCATTTT.

The chain is built from TRBV5-1 and TRBJ2-7, with 10 bases matching TRBD1. Germline-derived CDR1 and CDR2 are SGHRS and YFSETQ. The CDR3 length is 14 residues. J was trimmed by 5 bases and V by 4 bases; bases with no gene match: 6. This CDR3 reads CASSGTGTGDEQYF. The CDR3 bases are TGCGCCAGCAGCGGTACCGGGACAGGGGACGAGCAGTACTTC.

This clone came up once. V is TRBV5-1 and J is TRBJ2-3; TRBD1 is a possible D gene (8 bases). Trimming shortened V by 2 bases and J by 1 base, and 11 bases separated the two germline ends. Germline V gene lookup returns CDR1 SGHRS and CDR2 YFSETQ. This CDR3 contains 15 residues. The CDR3 nucleotides read TGCGCCAGCAGCTTACAGGGGGGGCGCACAGATACGCAGTATTTT. Its translation: CASSLQGGRTDTQYF.

CDR3 DNA: TGCGCCAGCAGCTGGGCAGGGGGAGGCCCTTGCGAGCAGTACTTC. Its translation: CASSWAGGGPCEQYF. The chain uses TRBV5-1 and TRBJ2-7, with a tentative D call TRBD1 (7 bases). In germline, CDR1 is SGHRS, CDR2 YFSETQ. This CDR3 is 15 amino acids long. Trimming stripped 3 bases from V and 6 bases from J, with 19 bases between.

The DNA for the CDR3 is TGCGCCAGCAGCTTGGATGTTGGGCAGGGGTATCAGCCCCAGCATTTT. It encodes CASSLDVGQGYQPQHF. V and J are TRBV5-1 and TRBJ1-5; possibly TRBD1 for D (6 bases). The CDR3 runs 16 residues. The germline V gene encodes CDR1 SGHRS and CDR2 YFSETQ. The V gene lost 0 bases and the J gene lost 5 bases, with 15 bases spanning the gap. Combining the CDR3 with reference TRBV5-1 and TRBJ1-5 gives the whole variable domain KAGVTQTPRYLIKTRGQQVTLSCSPISGHRSVSWYQQTPGQGLQFLFEYFSETQRNKGNFPGRFSGRQFSNSRSEMNVSTLELGDSALYLCASSLDVGQGYQPQHFGDGTRLSIL.

V usage is TRBV4-1 and J usage is TRBJ2-7, with 8 bases lining up with TRBD1. This CDR3 region has 17 residues. Germline trimming cut 4 bases from V and 2 bases from J; bases unmatched to any gene: 13. Germline values: CDR1 MGHRA, CDR2 YSYEKL. The CDR3 reads CASSPPGGQGVPYEQYF. The CDR3, as DNA: TGCGCCAGCAGCCCCCCAGGGGGCCAGGGGGTGCCCTACGAGCAGTACTTC.

This chain uses TRBV9 with TRBJ2-7; 14 bases agree with TRBD2. The germline V gene has CDR1 SGDLS and CDR2 YYNGEE. J lost 0 bases, V lost 4 bases, and 12 bases had no gene match. This CDR3 contains 19 residues. The CDR3: CASSPLSGTSGGSSYEQYF. The CDR3 coding sequence is TGTGCCAGCAGCCCACTATCCGGGACTAGCGGGGGTAGCTCCTACGAGCAGTACTTC.

CDR3 loop: CASSVGGGDRAYEQFF. The DNA of the CDR3 is TGTGCCAGCAGCGTAGGTGGGGGGGACAGGGCCTATGAGCAGTTCTTC. V usage is TRBV9 and J usage is TRBJ2-1; 9 bases align to TRBD1. This CDR3 is 16 amino acids long. V shed 0 bases and J 8 bases; nucleotides not matched to a gene: 9. CDR1 and CDR2 (germline): SGDLS, YYNGEE.

The gene calls are TRBV7-2 and TRBJ1-1; TRBD1 is a possible D gene (5 bases). Between the trimmed V and J ends, which lost 5 bases and 4 bases, there was a span of 17 bases. Germline CDR1 is SGHTA and CDR2 is FQGNSA. This CDR3 region has 15 residues. The CDR3 here is CASSRGGGWTTEAFF. In DNA form, the CDR3 reads TGTGCCAGCAGCCGCGGGGGGGGTTGGACCACTGAAGCTTTCTTT.

This clone was seen a handful of times. The chain joins TRBV28 to TRBJ2-7, with 9 bases identical to TRBD1. V dropped 8 bases and J dropped 5; count of bases not matched to a gene: 4. The CDR3 runs to 12 residues. Germline CDR1 reads MDHEN; CDR2 reads SYDVKM. The DNA for the CDR3 is TGTGCCAGCTGGGACAGGGTGAACGAGCAGTACTTC. This encodes CASWDRVNEQYF. Full variable domain (rest looked up from reference TRBV28 and TRBJ2-7): DVKVTQSSRYLVKRTGEKVFLECVQDMDHENMFWYRQDPGLGLRLIYFSYDVKMKEKGDIPEGYSVSREKKERFSLILESASTNQTSMYLCASWDRVNEQYFGPGTRLTVT.

The V call is TRBV27, the J call TRBJ2-1, with 8 bases identical to TRBD1. This CDR3 region has 12 residues. V lost 4 bases to trimming and J lost 12 bases; unmatched junction nucleotides: 5. Germline CDR1 reads MNHEY; CDR2 reads SMNVEV (reference sequence). The CDR3 DNA reads as TGTGCCAGCAGTTCGGCAGGGGGCGGGCAGTTCTTC. It translates to CASSSAGGGQFF.

This chain joins TRBV25-1 and TRBJ1-2; 7 nucleotides line up with TRBD1. Germline values: CDR1 MGHDK, CDR2 SYGVNS. The CDR3 runs 14 residues. V was clipped by 7 bases and J by 4 bases; unmatched bases: 9. DNA of the CDR3: TGTGCCAGCACTGGGACAGAGCGACCCTATGGCTACACCTTC. Its translation is CASTGTERPYGYTF.

The chain recombines TRBV5-1 with TRBJ2-7; 7 bases are a match to TRBD2. Germline CDR1 is SGHRS and CDR2 is YFSETQ. The CDR3 consists of 15 residues. V lost 0 bases to trimming and J lost 7 bases; unmatched junction nucleotides: 10. CDR3 protein: CASSLVSGTLEEQYF. The CDR3, as DNA: TGCGCCAGCAGCTTGGTGAGCGGGACCTTGGAAGAGCAGTACTTC.

The chain couples TRBV6-1 to TRBJ1-2; 8 bases map to TRBD1. This CDR3 spans 15 amino acids. The germline V gene encodes CDR1 MNHNS and CDR2 SASEGT. V shed 6 bases, J shed 8 bases, and the junction held 14 bases outside the gene matches. CDR3 residues: CASRSPTKQGGGYTF. DNA of the CDR3: TGTGCCAGCAGAAGCCCGACAAAACAGGGGGGAGGCTACACCTTC.

Concerning this clone itself: The junction departs from germline at one end; a sequencing error may be responsible. V is TRBV30 and J is TRBJ1-5, with D tentatively TRBD1 (6 bases). In germline, CDR1 is GTSNPN, CDR2 SVGIG (reference sequence). The CDR3 contains 13 residues. CDR3 nucleotides: TGTGCCTGGAGTTTAGGGGGATATCAGCCCCAGAATTTT. Translated, it gives CAWSLGGYQPQNF.

This chain links TRBV19 with TRBJ1-5; TRBD1 might be the D (6 bases). The CDR3 consists of 14 residues. Trimming stripped 6 bases from V and 3 bases from J, with 12 bases between. Germline V gene lookup returns CDR1 LNHDA and CDR2 SQIVND (reference sequence). In DNA form, the CDR3 reads TGTGCCAGTAGCTCAGGACAGTTCAATCAGCCCCAGCATTTT. This encodes CASSSGQFNQPQHF. Together with reference TRBV19 and TRBJ1-5, the CDR3 gives the full variable domain: DGGITQSPKYLFRKEGQNVTLSCEQNLNHDAMYWYRQDPGQGLRLIYYSQIVNDFQKGDIAEGYSVSREKKESFPLTVTSAQKNPTAFYLCASSSGQFNQPQHFGDGTRLSIL.

V gene TRBV10-3 combines with J gene TRBJ2-1; 14 nucleotides align to TRBD2. J was trimmed by 10 bases and V by 4 bases; bases with no gene match: 9. Germline loops: CDR1 ENHRY, CDR2 SYGVKD. This CDR3 has 16 amino acids. Written as DNA, the CDR3 is TGTGCCATCAGTGGACTAGCGGGAGGGCCAATCTCGGAGCAGTTCTTC. Amino acids: CAISGLAGGPISEQFF.

This clone has just one count. The rearrangement links TRBV7-2 to TRBJ1-2, with 9 nucleotides matching TRBD1. CDR1 and CDR2 (germline): SGHTA, FQGNSA. V was clipped by 1 base and J by 6 bases; unmatched bases: 6. The CDR3 is 15 amino acids. CDR3 amino acids: CASSLDHRGRDGYTF. Here the CDR3 DNA reads TGTGCCAGCAGCTTAGACCACAGGGGGCGAGATGGCTACACCTTC.

The rearrangement joins TRBV2 to TRBJ2-7; 8 nucleotides agree with TRBD2. CDR3 size: 13 residues. V trimming: 3 bases; J trimming: 5 bases; junction bases outside the gene matches: 3. The V gene's germline CDR1 is SNHLY and CDR2 FYNNEI. CDR3 sequence: CASSDREGDEQYF. The CDR3 bases are TGTGCCAGCAGTGACCGGGAGGGGGACGAGCAGTACTTC.

This sequence joins TRBV2 and TRBJ2-2; D remains unclear. Trimming left V 7 bases short and J 6 bases short, with 15 bases between. The CDR3 contains 14 residues. Germline CDR1 SNHLY, CDR2 FYNNEI. DNA for the CDR3: TGTGCCAGCAAACTGTCGGCCAGGTCCGGGGAGCTGTTTTTT. As protein: CASKLSARSGELFF.

V is TRBV6-6 and J is TRBJ2-7; 9 positions match TRBD1. V lost 8 bases to trimming and J lost 6 bases; unmatched junction nucleotides: 11. This CDR3 contains 14 residues. CDR1 and CDR2 from the germline V gene are MNHNY and SVGAGI (reference sequence). CDR3 sequence reads: CASGSGTGSREQYF. CDR3 DNA: TGTGCCAGCGGGTCCGGGACAGGGTCTCGCGAGCAGTACTTC.

This chain uses TRBV29-1 with TRBJ2-7, with 7 positions matching TRBD2. CDR1 and CDR2 from the germline V gene are SQVTM and ANQGSEA. The J segment lost 5 bases and the V segment lost 3 bases, leaving 4 bases of the junction unmatched. The CDR3 runs 12 residues. CDR3 nucleotide sequence: TGCAGCGTTGAGGGAGGGGTCGACGAGCAGTACTTC. This sequence encodes CSVEGGVDEQYF.

This chain joins TRBV15 and TRBJ1-3, with D perhaps TRBD1 (6 bases). Germline CDR1 reads LNHNV; CDR2 reads YYDKDF (reference sequence). This CDR3 comprises 17 residues. Trimming shortened V by 0 bases and J by 3 bases, and 15 bases separated the two germline ends. The CDR3 sequence is CATSRDPGGQVGNTIYF. CDR3 DNA: TGTGCCACCAGCAGAGATCCGGGGGGGCAGGTTGGAAACACCATATATTTT.

The rearrangement links TRBV6-1 to TRBJ2-3, with D unclear. In germline, CDR1 is MNHNS, CDR2 SASEGT. The length of the CDR3 is 14 residues. Trimming took off 0 bases at V and 0 bases at J, with 4 bases between the two ends. Written as DNA, the CDR3 is TGTGCCAGCAGTGAAGCGAGAAGCACAGATACGCAGTATTTT. This sequence encodes CASSEARSTDTQYF.

The chain joins TRBV6-1 to TRBJ1-1; D unresolved. This CDR3 has 13 amino acids. Germline CDR1 reads MNHNS; CDR2 reads SASEGT. Trimming removed 4 bases at V and 3 bases at J, with 9 bases between. CDR3 coding DNA: TGTGCCAGCAGTGGGTACAGTCACACTGAAGCTTTCTTT. This sequence encodes CASSGYSHTEAFF.

The chain employs TRBV28 and TRBJ1-2; D remains unclear. This CDR3 spans 14 amino acids. Germline values: CDR1 MDHEN, CDR2 SYDVKM. Trimming took off 6 bases at V and 0 bases at J, with 11 bases between the two ends. CDR3 amino acids: CASSSGISNYGYTF. DNA for the CDR3: TGTGCCAGCAGCTCCGGGATATCTAACTATGGCTACACCTTC.